The 27 T cell receptor beta chains below all came from one sample that was sequenced in a study of identical twins. TCRdb re-called the 5' RACE reads through MiXCR, storing one row per CDR3 protein. The sample lists about 530,000 distinct CDR3 sequences; 20% to 25% were seen once. These data were likewise used in another study, on yellow fever vaccine responses in identical twins.

Sequencing was done on a sample of CD4+ T cells sorted from blood. These receptors were obtained from a woman between 18 and 29 years old in good health.

CDR3 nucleotide sequence: TGTGCCAGTTTACGGAGGCTGGGGGAGACCCAGTACTTC. It encodes CASLRRLGETQYF. This chain connects TRBV12-3 or TRBV12-4 to TRBJ2-5; weak D call: TRBD2 (5 bases). The CDR3 sequence is 13 residues long. V dropped 9 bases and J dropped 5 bases, with 16 bases sitting between them.

This clonotype was counted a few times. The gene calls are TRBV15 and TRBJ2-5; the D gene could be TRBD1 or TRBD2 (6 bases each). The V and J ends lost 0 bases and 4 bases respectively, with 15 bases between them. The CDR3 runs 16 residues. CDR1 is LNHNV, CDR2 YYDKDF, per germline (reference sequence). The CDR3 protein is CATSRDTGLGGETQYF. The CDR3 DNA is TGTGCCACCAGCAGAGATACAGGGTTGGGAGGAGAGACCCAGTACTTC.

This clonotype was seen ten or more times. The V call is TRBV24-1, the J call TRBJ2-1; tentatively, D is TRBD1 (6 bases). The CDR3 runs 16 residues. The ends were cut back, 3 bases at V and 7 bases at J, with 18 bases in the middle. The V gene's germline CDR1 is KGHDR and CDR2 SFDVKD. CDR3: CATSDPTGAERNEQFF. CDR3 sequence (DNA): TGTGCCACCAGTGATCCGACAGGAGCCGAACGGAATGAGCAGTTCTTC.

This chain connects TRBV9 to TRBJ1-5; TRBD1 is a possible D gene (5 bases). V lost 3 bases, J lost 5 bases, and 15 bases lay in between. The CDR3 covers 15 residues. Germline loops: CDR1 SGDLS, CDR2 YYNGEE. For the CDR3, the DNA is TGTGCCAGCAGCGGTGGGGGGACGACAGATCAGCCCCAGCATTTT. Translated: CASSGGGTTDQPQHF.

This clonotype was counted a few times. This sequence joins TRBV11-1 and TRBJ2-7; TRBD2 aligns across 11 bases. J gave up 12 bases and V 3 bases, and 7 bases lay outside the gene matches. Germline loops: CDR1 SGHAT, CDR2 FQDESV (reference sequence). This CDR3 is 13 amino acids long. The DNA of the CDR3 is TGTGCCAGCAGCTTTCTAGCGGGAGGATTCGTGTACTTC. This sequence encodes CASSFLAGGFVYF.

A single count supports this clonotype. This chain joins TRBV12-5 and TRBJ2-1; a possible D gene is TRBD1 (6 bases). From germline, CDR1 is LGHNT and CDR2 FRNRAP. V was shortened by 0 bases and J by 2 bases, with 14 bases between the two germline ends. The CDR3 contains 17 residues. In DNA, the CDR3 is TGTGCTAGTGGTTTGGTTCTGGGGGCGGCAACCTACAATGAGCAGTTCTTC. Translation: CASGLVLGAATYNEQFF.

This chain connects TRBV29-1 to TRBJ2-5, with TRBD2 identical over 8 bases. The CDR3 extends over 14 amino acids. The germline V gene encodes CDR1 SQVTM and CDR2 ANQGSEA. V shed 7 bases, J shed 1 base, and the junction held 8 bases outside the gene matches. CDR3 DNA: TGCAGCGCAGGCGGGGGGTTAAGCCAAGAGACCCAGTACTTC. Translation: CSAGGGLSQETQYF.

This chain links TRBV6-2 or TRBV6-3 with TRBJ2-7; no firm D call. This CDR3 is built from 12 residues. Per germline, CDR1 MNHEY and CDR2 SVGEGT. V shed 7 bases and J shed 6 bases, with 13 bases lying between them. This CDR3 reads CASTPQGPEQYF. CDR3 DNA: TGTGCCAGCACCCCCCAAGGACCCGAGCAGTACTTC.

This clonotype was recorded at least ten times. J is TRBJ2-4 and V is TRBV3-1, with a weak D call TRBD2 (5 bases). V shed 4 bases and J shed 6 bases, with 13 bases lying between them. This CDR3 has 14 residues. Per germline, CDR1 LGHDT and CDR2 YNNKEL (reference sequence). The CDR3 region has the DNA TGTGCCAGCAGCCCCGAGATTGCGGGAAACATTCAGTACTTC. It codes for CASSPEIAGNIQYF.

This chain joins TRBV29-1 and TRBJ2-7, with 7 bases fitting TRBD1. V lost 6 bases, J lost 5 bases, and 7 bases stayed unmatched. This CDR3 contains 12 residues. Germline CDR1 reads SQVTM; CDR2 reads ANQGSEA. The CDR3: CSVVTGPNEQYF. In nucleotides, the CDR3 is TGCAGCGTGGTGACAGGGCCCAACGAGCAGTACTTC.

About this clonotype: The CDR3 does not end in the conserved phenylalanine or tryptophan, so this is likely a read error. The chain couples TRBV7-9 to TRBJ2-3; 11 bases match TRBD2. CDR3 size: 15 residues. V was pared by 5 bases and J by 4 bases, with 5 bases of the junction left unmatched. Germline V lookup: CDR1 SEHNR, CDR2 FQNEAQ (reference sequence). The CDR3, as DNA: TGTGCCAGCAGCCCGGGACTAGCGGCATCAGATACGCAGTATTCT. This gives the protein CASSPGLAASDTQYS.

The table lists this clonotype with many counts. One end of the junction is discordant with germline, which a read error may explain. The rearrangement links TRBV5-1 to TRBJ1-1; TRBD1 matches at 8 bases. Germline V gene lookup returns CDR1 SGHRS and CDR2 YFSETQ. The CDR3 has 14 amino acids. The CDR3: CASSGQGSGTEAFF. In DNA, the CDR3 is TGTGCCAGCAGCGGACAGGGTTCGGGCACTGAAGCTTTCTTT. The variable domain in full, completed from reference TRBV5-1 and TRBJ1-1, reads KAGVTQTPRYLIKTRGQQVTLSCSPISGHRSVSWYQQTPGQGLQFLFEYFSETQRNKGNFPGRFSGRQFSNSRSEMNVSTLELGDSALYLCASSGQGSGTEAFFGQGTRLTVV.

The rearrangement joins TRBV4-1 to TRBJ2-1; D not resolved. Trimming took off 0 bases at V and 3 bases at J, with 15 bases between the two ends. There are 17 residues in the CDR3. From germline, CDR1 is MGHRA and CDR2 YSYEKL. The CDR3 loop is CASSQDLAAVLYNEQFF. The CDR3 DNA follows: TGCGCCAGCAGCCAAGATCTGGCGGCGGTACTCTACAATGAGCAGTTCTTC.

This clonotype occurred a few times. The chain employs TRBV5-6 and TRBJ2-7; D could derive from TRBD1 or TRBD2 (6 bases each). Germline CDR1 reads SGHDT; CDR2 reads YYEEEE. The CDR3 totals 14 residues. V was trimmed by 1 base and J by 2 bases, leaving 10 bases between them. The CDR3 protein is CASSLTGAAYEQYF. The CDR3 region has the DNA TGTGCCAGCAGCTTGACGGGGGCCGCCTACGAGCAGTACTTC.

The chain employs TRBV7-2 and TRBJ2-5; no definite D call. Germline CDR1 is SGHTA and CDR2 is FQGNSA. CDR3 length equals 13 residues. The V gene lost 4 bases and the J gene lost 5 bases, with 11 bases spanning the gap. The CDR3 DNA is TGTGCCAGCAGCTCCCTATACGCCGAGACCCAGTACTTC. Translated: CASSSLYAETQYF.

This clonotype was found a few times. The chain has TRBV2 and TRBJ1-5, with 7 bases matching TRBD1. Germline V gene data show CDR1 as SNHLY and CDR2 as FYNNEI. The CDR3 contains 13 residues. The V segment lost 7 bases and the J segment 7 bases; nucleotides outside the gene matches: 7. CDR3 amino acids: CASNQGGRQPQHF. CDR3 bases: TGTGCCAGCAATCAGGGGGGCCGGCAGCCCCAGCATTTT.

This clonotype was picked up a small number of times. This rearrangement joins TRBV20-1 to TRBJ2-7; D remains unclear. This CDR3 is built from 11 residues. The germline V gene has CDR1 DFQATT and CDR2 SNEGSKA (reference sequence). With 7 bases removed from V and 1 base from J, the gap between germline ends came to 8 bases. This CDR3 is CSVAVSYEQYF. DNA of the CDR3: TGCAGTGTGGCGGTATCCTACGAGCAGTACTTC.

J is TRBJ2-7 and V is TRBV5-1; the match to TRBD2 covers 12 bases. Germline CDR1 SGHRS, CDR2 YFSETQ. Unmatched junction bases numbered 11, after V lost 3 bases and J lost 7 bases. The CDR3 spans 16 residues. DNA of the CDR3: TGCGCCAGCAGCTCACAGACTAGCGGGGGCTCGGGGGAGCAGTACTTC. Encoded protein: CASSSQTSGGSGEQYF.

The genes are TRBV5-1 and TRBJ2-3; TRBD2 aligns across 11 bases. In germline, CDR1 is SGHRS, CDR2 YFSETQ. Trimming cost V 2 bases and J 5 bases; bases outside gene matches: 7. The CDR3 loop spans 16 amino acids. CDR3 bases: TGCGCCAGCAGCTTACCTAGCGGGGGGAAGGAAGATACGCAGTATTTT. Translated: CASSLPSGGKEDTQYF.

This clonotype has at least ten counts. CDR3 in DNA: TGCGCCAGCAGCTTGGGTAGCGGGAGGGCCACGGATGAGCAGTTCTTC. Translating gives CASSLGSGRATDEQFF. This chain joins TRBV5-1 and TRBJ2-1; 11 nucleotides agree with TRBD2. Germline-derived CDR1 and CDR2 are SGHRS and YFSETQ. The CDR3 spans 16 residues. Trimming removed 0 bases from V and 8 bases from J; junction bases left unmatched: 7.

The table lists this clonotype with a few counts. V is TRBV12-3 or TRBV12-4 and J is TRBJ2-5, with D perhaps matching TRBD1 or TRBD2 (6 bases each). This CDR3 is 14 amino acids long. V lost 6 bases and J lost 5, with 16 bases in between. This chain's CDR3 is CASRGSGDRETQYF. In DNA form, the CDR3 reads TGTGCCAGCAGAGGTAGCGGAGACAGGGAGACCCAGTACTTC.

There are a few counts of this clonotype. The CDR3 coding sequence is TGTGCCAGCAGCCCCCACAATGGGCCCTACGAGCAGTACGTC. As protein: CASSPHNGPYEQYV. The chain couples TRBV7-8 to TRBJ2-7; D is undetermined. Trimming cost V 5 bases and J 2 bases, with 13 bases left between them. This CDR3 comprises 14 residues. Germline V CDR1 and CDR2: SGHVS, FQNEAQ.

The chain's CDR3 is CASSLRGGAPQPQHF. The CDR3 DNA reads TGTGCCAGCAGCTTAAGGGGGGGGGCCCCTCAGCCCCAGCATTTT. The chain employs TRBV7-8 and TRBJ1-5; a possible D gene is TRBD1 (6 bases). Deletions cut 2 bases from V and 6 bases from J, with 14 bases between. Germline values: CDR1 SGHVS, CDR2 FQNEAQ. The CDR3 sequence is 15 residues long.

This clonotype has more than one count but fewer than ten. CDR3 bases: TGTGCCAGCAGACAGACTAGCGGGGGGGCCTCGAACACCGGGGAGCTGTTTTTT. Translated: CASRQTSGGASNTGELFF. The chain joins TRBV25-1 to TRBJ2-2, with 14 bases that match TRBD2. With 6 bases clipped from V and 0 bases from J, the junction kept 6 bases outside the gene matches. Per germline, CDR1 MGHDK and CDR2 SYGVNS. The CDR3 runs to 18 residues.

This clonotype was counted between two and nine times. The chain carries TRBV27 and TRBJ1-1; perhaps TRBD1 as D (6 bases). The ends were cut back, 2 bases at V and 2 bases at J, with 9 bases in the middle. This CDR3 has 14 amino acids. Germline assignment: CDR1 MNHEY and CDR2 SMNVEV (reference sequence). The CDR3, as DNA: TGTGCCAGCAGTTTAATGACAGGAAACACTGAAGCTTTCTTT. It specifies CASSLMTGNTEAFF.

This clonotype has only a few counts. The chain links TRBV5-1 to TRBJ2-2; weak D call: TRBD2 (7 bases). Germline CDR1 is SGHRS and CDR2 is YFSETQ. V lost 5 bases, J lost 0 bases, and 17 bases lay in between. The CDR3 runs 17 residues. The CDR3 loop reads CASSYGAGASNTGELFF. DNA of the CDR3: TGCGCCAGCAGTTACGGCGCGGGGGCGTCGAACACCGGGGAGCTGTTTTTT.

The chain joins TRBV3-1 to TRBJ2-7; 9 bases are shared with TRBD2. This CDR3 comprises 18 residues. The germline gives CDR1 LGHDT, CDR2 YNNKEL (reference sequence). Trimming at V came to 0 bases and at J to 0 bases, leaving 9 bases not matched to a gene. In DNA form, the CDR3 reads TGTGCCAGCAGCCAAGACGGGCTAAGCGGGAGGACCTCCTACGAGCAGTACTTC. This encodes CASSQDGLSGRTSYEQYF.